This TCR beta chain was profiled in a study of control samples from healthy donors and cancer patients. The table came from immunoSEQ multiplex PCR; TCRdb's copy has only in-frame clones and leaves some out. The repertoire holds 90,000 to 140,000 clones, with 83% as singletons. Germline V gives CDR1 MNHEY, CDR2 SVGEGT. V was trimmed by 2 bases and J by 1 base, leaving 14 bases between them. The CDR3 has 17 amino acids. This TCR was recovered from a woman aged 45 to 65 in good health. The V gene is TRBV6-2 or TRBV6-3, the J gene TRBJ2-2; tentative D call: TRBD2 (6 bases). Input material: blood. CDR3 nucleotide sequence: TGTGCCAGCAGTTACATCGGGGGTTTAGGGAACACCGGGGAGCTGTTTTTT. Protein product: CASSYIGGLGNTGELFF.